The clone carrying this T cell receptor beta chain was counted only a few times. The data derive from a study of T-cell reconstitution after alpha-beta-depleted transplantation in children. It was with unique molecular identifiers that the TCRbeta library was prepared. TCRdb re-derived calls from the PCR reads in MiXCR, one entry per CDR3 protein. Of 200,000 to 250,000 distinct CDR3 sequences in the sample, around 10% are singletons; the top ten hold over 5.5%. The CDR3 runs to 16 residues. J gave up 5 bases and V 5 bases, and 12 bases lay outside the gene matches. Germline V CDR1 and CDR2: SGHDT, YYEEEE.

This TCR derives from a human donor who donated a stem cell graft to a child with acute lymphoblastic leukemia. Here the sequenced sample was PBMCs from the stem cell graft donor, taken from the stem cell graft. The gene calls are TRBV5-6 and TRBJ1-3, with 8 bases that match TRBD1. Here the CDR3 DNA reads TGTGCCAGCAGGACCAGGGGGCGCGGGCAGAGAAACACCATATATTTT. Translating gives CASRTRGRGQRNTIYF.